These 14 T cell receptor beta chains originate from one sample sequenced in a study of post-analysis software for immune sequencing data. Study-wide findings and caveats: Controls showed lower frequencies than patients for five TRBV segments, and TRBV5-6, TRBV5-1 and TRBV20-1 were among these.

Sequencing libraries made from TCR beta cDNA carried unique molecular identifiers. TCRdb reprocessed the PCR reads via MiXCR and lists one record per CDR3 protein. There are some 700,000 distinct CDR3 sequences in the sample; 55% to 60% occur only once, and 11% lies in the top ten. These receptors' targets are unknown. The material sequenced was blood. The source of these receptors is a girl aged 2 to 10 with multiple sclerosis.

This clonotype came up a few times. This chain joins TRBV12-3 or TRBV12-4 and TRBJ2-7; 10 bases align to TRBD2. The length of the CDR3 is 16 residues. Trimming cost V 3 bases and J 2 bases; bases outside gene matches: 7. For the CDR3, the DNA is TGTGCCAGCAGTTTTCGTGCTAGCGGGGGCCCCTACGAGCAGTACTTC. This gives the protein CASSFRASGGPYEQYF.

A word on this clonotype: One end of the junction fails to match germline, which may point to a read error. This chain joins TRBV5-1 and TRBJ1-1; D is possibly TRBD1 (5 bases). CDR3 length: 13 amino acids. CDR1 and CDR2 (germline): SGHRS, YFSETQ. CDR3 nucleotide sequence: TGCGCCAGCAGCTTATCAGGGAACAGTGAAGCTTTCTTT. This codes for CASSLSGNSEAFF.

The V and J genes are TRBV5-5 and TRBJ2-3; TRBD1 matches 7 bases. CDR3 length: 17 amino acids. Germline V CDR1 and CDR2: SGHKS, YYEKEE (reference sequence). V shed 4 bases and J 4 bases; nucleotides not matched to a gene: 15. DNA for the CDR3: TGTGCCAGCAGCACCCTACGGACAGGCATCAGCGCAGATACGCAGTATTTT. Its translation is CASSTLRTGISADTQYF. The full variable domain, completed using reference TRBV5-5 and TRBJ2-3, is DAGVTQSPTHLIKTRGQQVTLRCSPISGHKSVSWYQQVLGQGPQFIFQYYEKEERGRGNFPDRFSARQFPNYSSELNVNALLLGDSALYLCASSTLRTGISADTQYFGPGTRLTVL.

The chain links TRBV12-3 or TRBV12-4 to TRBJ2-7; D not certain. This CDR3 region has 11 residues. V lost 6 bases and J 3 bases, leaving 6 bases between the germline ends. CDR3 amino acids: CASRMNYEQYF. The CDR3 region has the DNA TGTGCCAGCAGGATGAACTACGAGCAGTACTTC.

This chain links TRBV6-1 with TRBJ2-1; 8 bases are a match to TRBD2. The V and J ends lost 2 bases and 15 bases, in that order; junction bases with no gene match: 6. The CDR3 extends over 12 amino acids. Germline V CDR1 and CDR2: MNHNS, SASEGT. This CDR3 reads CASSEPKRERFF. The CDR3 nucleotides read TGTGCCAGCAGTGAACCGAAGCGGGAGAGGTTCTTC.

The chain couples TRBV5-1 to TRBJ1-2; 8 bases match TRBD1. The V gene's germline CDR1 is SGHRS and CDR2 YFSETQ. Losses at the gene ends were 4 bases for V and 8 bases for J; bases not matched to a gene: 10. The CDR3 loop spans 14 amino acids. The CDR3 DNA is TGCGCCAGCAGCCCGGGACAGGCGCTGGAGGGCTACACCTTC. Its protein is CASSPGQALEGYTF.

This CDR3 reads CASSHRPGGGNEQFF. The CDR3 DNA reads as TGTGCCAGCAGCCACCGGCCAGGGGGAGGGAATGAGCAGTTCTTC. The chain combines TRBV28 with TRBJ2-1; D assignment may be TRBD1 or TRBD2 (7 bases each). V lost 6 bases and J 7 bases, leaving 19 bases between the germline ends. CDR1 and CDR2 from the germline V gene are MDHEN and SYDVKM. This CDR3 is 15 amino acids long. Full variable domain (missing parts from reference TRBV28 and TRBJ2-1): DVKVTQSSRYLVKRTGEKVFLECVQDMDHENMFWYRQDPGLGLRLIYFSYDVKMKEKGDIPEGYSVSREKKERFSLILESASTNQTSMYLCASSHRPGGGNEQFFGPGTRLTVL.

This chain connects TRBV7-2 to TRBJ2-4; TRBD1 matches 11 bases. Germline V gene lookup returns CDR1 SGHTA and CDR2 FQGNSA. The V gene end was trimmed by 3 bases and the J gene end by 3 bases; junction bases not matched to a gene: 13. The CDR3 is 19 amino acids. The CDR3 nucleotides are TGTGCCAGCAGCTTCCCCCGGGACAGGGGGGGACGAGGCAAAAACATTCAGTACTTC. Protein sequence: CASSFPRDRGGRGKNIQYF.

The V call is TRBV7-9, the J call TRBJ1-4, with a tentative D call TRBD1 (5 bases). This CDR3 has 15 residues. The germline CDR1 and CDR2 sequences are SEHNR and FQNEAQ (reference sequence). V lost 0 bases and J 3 bases, leaving 8 bases between the germline ends. The CDR3 DNA sequence: TGTGCCAGCAGCTTAGCAGGGGCCTCTAATGAAAAACTGTTTTTT. Translated: CASSLAGASNEKLFF.

The rearrangement links TRBV28 to TRBJ1-1, with a tentative D call TRBD1 (5 bases). V lost 3 bases, J lost 6 bases, and 11 bases lay in between. Germline V lookup: CDR1 MDHEN, CDR2 SYDVKM. The length of the CDR3 is 13 residues. CDR3 coding DNA: TGTGCCAGCAGTTTGTCCGACAGACCTGAAGCTTTCTTT. Protein product: CASSLSDRPEAFF.

V usage is TRBV20-1 and J usage is TRBJ2-1; tentatively, D is TRBD2 (5 bases). CDR3 length: 14 amino acids. The V end was cut by 0 bases, the J end by 9 bases, with 15 bases between. CDR1 and CDR2 from the germline V gene are DFQATT and SNEGSKA (reference sequence). For the CDR3, the DNA is TGCAGTGCTAGAGATCCTTATCGGGGATTTGAGCAGTTCTTC. Amino acid sequence: CSARDPYRGFEQFF.

The chain links TRBV29-1 to TRBJ2-1, with D uncertain. Per germline, CDR1 SQVTM and CDR2 ANQGSEA. The CDR3 has 11 residues. V lost 7 bases and J 5 bases, leaving 9 bases between the germline ends. This chain's CDR3 is CSAALDNEQFF. DNA for the CDR3: TGCAGCGCGGCGCTAGACAATGAGCAGTTCTTC.

This clonotype was recorded a few times. The rearrangement uses TRBV6-5 and TRBJ2-1; D is unresolved. The CDR3 consists of 16 residues. Trimming stripped 0 bases from V and 3 bases from J, with 12 bases between. The germline gives CDR1 MNHEY, CDR2 SVGAGI. The CDR3 nucleotides read TGTGCCAGCAGTTACTCGATGCGGACCTTCTACAATGAGCAGTTCTTC. Translation: CASSYSMRTFYNEQFF.

The J gene is TRBJ2-7, the V gene TRBV15, with D hard to call. V lost 1 base and J 7 bases, leaving 17 bases between the germline ends. The CDR3 runs 15 residues. CDR1 and CDR2 (germline): LNHNV, YYDKDF (reference sequence). The CDR3 DNA sequence: TGTGCCACCAGCAGAGGCGCGAAGGGCCGAGAAGAGCAGTACTTC. Protein: CATSRGAKGREEQYF.